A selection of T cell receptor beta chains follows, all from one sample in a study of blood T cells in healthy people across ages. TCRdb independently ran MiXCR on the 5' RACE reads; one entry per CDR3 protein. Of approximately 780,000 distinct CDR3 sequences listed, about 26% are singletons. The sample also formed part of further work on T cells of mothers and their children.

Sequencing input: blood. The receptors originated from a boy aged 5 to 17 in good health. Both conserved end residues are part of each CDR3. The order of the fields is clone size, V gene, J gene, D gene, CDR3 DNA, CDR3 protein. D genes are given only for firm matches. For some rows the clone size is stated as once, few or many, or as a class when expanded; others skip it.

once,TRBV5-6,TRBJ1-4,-,TGTGCCAGCAGCACCCGGGAGCCAGGAAATGAAAAACTGTTTTTT,CASSTREPGNEKLFF
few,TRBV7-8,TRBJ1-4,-,TGTGCCAGCAGCTTAGAACGGCAGGACAAAGGCGAAAAACTGTTTTTT,CASSLERQDKGEKLFF
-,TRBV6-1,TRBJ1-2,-,TGTGCCAGCAGTGAAGCCGGGGAGGGAGGGGGCTACACCTTC,CASSEAGEGGGYTF
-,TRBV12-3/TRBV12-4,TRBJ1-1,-,TGTGCCAGCAGTTTCGACTACAGGGATCTGAACACTGAAGCTTTCTTT,CASSFDYRDLNTEAFF
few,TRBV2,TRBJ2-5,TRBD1,TGTGCCAGCAGACTAGGGACAGGGGTGGGGACCCAGTACTTC,CASRLGTGVGTQYF
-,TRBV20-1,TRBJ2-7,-,TGCAGTGCTAGCGGCAATAAGGACAGTACCTACGAGCAGTACTTC,CSASGNKDSTYEQYF
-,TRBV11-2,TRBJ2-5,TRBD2,TGTGCCAGCTGCGGACTAGCGGGGACAAAAGAGACCCAGTACTTC,CASCGLAGTKETQYF
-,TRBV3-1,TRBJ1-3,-,TGTGCCAGTCTCAGCTCTGGAAACACCATATATTTT,CASLSSGNTIYF
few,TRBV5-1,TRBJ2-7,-,TGCGCCGGCACGCCACAGCCAAACTCGGGGGCGTACGAGCAGTACTTC,CAGTPQPNSGAYEQYF
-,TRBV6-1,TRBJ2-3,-,TGTGCCAACAGTGAAGGTGTGGAAGATACGCAGTATTTT,CANSEGVEDTQYF
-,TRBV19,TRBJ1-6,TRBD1,TGTGCCAGTAGTAGGGGGACAGGGGGTTCACCCCTCCACTTT,CASSRGTGGSPLHF
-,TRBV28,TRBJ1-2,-,TGTACCAGCAGTTTACTGGTGGGGTTGACAAACTATGGCTACACCTTC,CTSSLLVGLTNYGYTF
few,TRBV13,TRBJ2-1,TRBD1,TGTGCCACCGCCTTGGGGACAGGGGGATACAATGAGCAGTTCTTC,CATALGTGGYNEQFF
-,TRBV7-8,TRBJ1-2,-,TGTGCCAGCAGCCCCCGTGAGGGTGAGGTTGGCTATGGCTACACCTTC,CASSPREGEVGYGYTF
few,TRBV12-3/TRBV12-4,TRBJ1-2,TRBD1,TGTGCCAGCAGTTTAGTGGGACAGGGTAACTATGGCTACACCTTC,CASSLVGQGNYGYTF
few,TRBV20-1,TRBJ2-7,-,TGCAGTGCTAGCTCCCCATTTACTACCTACGAGCAGTACTTC,CSASSPFTTYEQYF
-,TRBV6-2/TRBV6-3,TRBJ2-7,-,TGTGCCAGCAGTTACTTGAAACTAACCTACGAGCAGTACTTC,CASSYLKLTYEQYF
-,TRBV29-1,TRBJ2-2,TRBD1,TGCAGCGTTAGGGGACAGTCGAACACCGGGGAGCTGTTTTTT,CSVRGQSNTGELFF
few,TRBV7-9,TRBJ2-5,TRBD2,TGTGCCAGCAGCCCACTAGCGGGGGGGCTCGGTGAGACCCAGTACTTC,CASSPLAGGLGETQYF
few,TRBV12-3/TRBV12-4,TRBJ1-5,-,TGTGCCAGCAGTATGGGGGAACAGCCCCAGCATTTT,CASSMGEQPQHF
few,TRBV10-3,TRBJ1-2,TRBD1,TGTGCCATCACCCGGGACAGCTTAAATCCTAACTATGGCTACACCTTC,CAITRDSLNPNYGYTF
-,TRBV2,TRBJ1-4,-,TGTGCCAGCAGGGAAGGGGGGAAGGAAAAACTGTTTTTT,CASREGGKEKLFF
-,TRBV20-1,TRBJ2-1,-,TGCAGTGCTAGCCCAGGGGGGGCCCACAGGAATGAGCAGTTCTTC,CSASPGGAHRNEQFF
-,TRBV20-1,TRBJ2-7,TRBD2,TGCAGTGCTAGAGGGACTAGAGGTTTCTACGAGCAGTACTTC,CSARGTRGFYEQYF
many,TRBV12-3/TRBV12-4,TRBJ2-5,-,TGTGCCAGCAGTTTCCTCATCTCCCAGGGCAAAGAGACCCAGTACTTC,CASSFLISQGKETQYF
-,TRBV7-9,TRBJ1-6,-,TGTGCCAGCAGCTTAGAGGGGATGGCGAATTCACCCCTCCACTTT,CASSLEGMANSPLHF
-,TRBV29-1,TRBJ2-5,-,TGCAGCAGCATTCCCCGGACAGACCAAGAGACCCAGTACTTC,CSSIPRTDQETQYF
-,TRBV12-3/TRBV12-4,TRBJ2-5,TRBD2,TGTGCCAGCAGTTTGGGTAGCGGGGGCCCGAGGGAGACCCAGTACTTC,CASSLGSGGPRETQYF
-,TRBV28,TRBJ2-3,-,TGTGCCAGCAGTTTAGGCCAGGTATCATACACAGATACGCAGTATTTT,CASSLGQVSYTDTQYF
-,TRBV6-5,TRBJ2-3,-,TGTGCCAGCAGCCCGCCCTCCCGGGATACGCAGTATTTT,CASSPPSRDTQYF
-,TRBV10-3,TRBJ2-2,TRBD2,TGTGCCATTCGACGGGGAGGGGACACCGGGGAGCTGTTTTTT,CAIRRGGDTGELFF
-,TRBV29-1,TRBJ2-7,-,TGCAGCGTTGCAATAGTGAACCTACCTTACGAGCAGTACTTC,CSVAIVNLPYEQYF
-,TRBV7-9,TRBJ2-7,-,TGTGCCAGCAGTAAACTCTCGGAGGGGGACCACGAGCAGTACTTC,CASSKLSEGDHEQYF
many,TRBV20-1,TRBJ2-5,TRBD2,TGCAGTGCTAGAGGACTAGCGGGGAAGGAGACCCAGTACTTC,CSARGLAGKETQYF
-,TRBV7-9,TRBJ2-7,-,TGTGCCAGCAGCCGGATCGAGGGTAACATCGAGCAGTACTTC,CASSRIEGNIEQYF
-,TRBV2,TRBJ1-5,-,TGTGCCAGCAGTGAATCGAGACAGGACAATCAGCCCCAGCATTTT,CASSESRQDNQPQHF
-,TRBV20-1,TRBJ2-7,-,TGCAGTGCTCTCCCTATGAAGGACCTCTCCTACGAGCAGTACTTC,CSALPMKDLSYEQYF
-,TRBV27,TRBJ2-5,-,TGTGCCAGCAGTTTATCTCTAGGACAGCAAGGGACCCAGTACTTC,CASSLSLGQQGTQYF
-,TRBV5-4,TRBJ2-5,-,TGTGCCAGCAGCTCCCCAGTGGCGGGGCAAGAGACCCAGTACTTC,CASSSPVAGQETQYF
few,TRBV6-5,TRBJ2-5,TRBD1,TGTGCCAGCAGGGAAACAGGGGGCACCCAAGAGACCCAGTACTTC,CASRETGGTQETQYF
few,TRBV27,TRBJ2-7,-,TGTGCCAGCCGCAGGAACGAGCAGTACTTC,CASRRNEQYF
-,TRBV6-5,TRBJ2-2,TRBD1,TGTGCCAGCAACAGGGGAACAACCGGGGAGCTGTTTTTT,CASNRGTTGELFF
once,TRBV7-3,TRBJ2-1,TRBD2,TGTGCCAGCAGCTTAGAGGGGACTAAGTACAATGAGCAGTTCTTC,CASSLEGTKYNEQFF
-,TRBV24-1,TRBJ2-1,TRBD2,TGTGCCACCAGTGACCCGACAGCGGGGGGATCCTACAATGAGCAGTTCTTC,CATSDPTAGGSYNEQFF
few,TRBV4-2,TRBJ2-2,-,TGTGCCAGCAGCCCGGGTTTGGAGCTGTTTTTT,CASSPGLELFF
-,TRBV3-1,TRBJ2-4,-,TGTGCCAGCAGCGTTGCCGGCTTATCAGCCAAAAACATTCAGTACTTC,CASSVAGLSAKNIQYF
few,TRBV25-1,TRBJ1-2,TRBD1,TGTGCCAGCAGTAAACAGGGGGACTATGGCTACACCTTC,CASSKQGDYGYTF
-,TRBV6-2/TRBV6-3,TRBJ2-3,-,TGTGCCAGCAGTTACGTTACGGGGTGGGCAGATACGCAGTATTTT,CASSYVTGWADTQYF
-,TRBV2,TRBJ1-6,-,TGTGCCAGCAGTGAAGCGGGTTCACCCCTCCACTTT,CASSEAGSPLHF
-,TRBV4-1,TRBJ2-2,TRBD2,TGCGCCAGCAGTCACCCGGGAGGGCGAACCGGGGAGCTGTTTTTT,CASSHPGGRTGELFF
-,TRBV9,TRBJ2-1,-,TGTGCCAGCAGCGTAGCGGACCTAGGCAACAATGAGCAGTTCTTC,CASSVADLGNNEQFF